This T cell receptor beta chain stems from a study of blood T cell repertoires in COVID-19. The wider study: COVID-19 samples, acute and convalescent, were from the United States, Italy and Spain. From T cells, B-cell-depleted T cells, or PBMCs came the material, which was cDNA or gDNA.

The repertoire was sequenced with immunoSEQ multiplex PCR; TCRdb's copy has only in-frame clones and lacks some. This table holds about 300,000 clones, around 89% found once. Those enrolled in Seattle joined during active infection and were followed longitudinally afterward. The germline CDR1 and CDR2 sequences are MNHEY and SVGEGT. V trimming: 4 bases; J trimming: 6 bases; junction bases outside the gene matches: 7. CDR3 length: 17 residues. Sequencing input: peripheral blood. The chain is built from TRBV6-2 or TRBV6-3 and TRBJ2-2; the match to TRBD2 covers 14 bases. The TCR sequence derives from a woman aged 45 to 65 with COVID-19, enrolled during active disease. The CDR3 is CASSSRGLAGGPGELFF. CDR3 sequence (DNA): TGTGCCAGCAGTTCCCGCGGACTAGCGGGAGGCCCCGGGGAGCTGTTTTTT.